This TCR beta chain was sequenced in a study of T cells after yellow fever vaccination. The CDR3 totals 12 residues. V was pared by 5 bases and J by 7 bases, with 9 bases between. Germline CDR1 SGHAT, CDR2 FQNNGV. TCRdb re-called the 5' RACE reads through MiXCR, storing one row per CDR3 protein. Of around 160,000 distinct CDR3 sequences listed, less than 9% are singletons. This clonotype was detected many times. The TCR sequence derives from a man between 18 and 35 years old who received the YFV17D yellow fever vaccine. This specimen consisted of CD4+ T cells sorted from PBMCs, obtained 4 to 5 days after the first yellow fever vaccination. The chain joins TRBV11-2 to TRBJ2-4; D uncertain. The CDR3 coding sequence is TGTGCCAGCAGCACCAATCGGAACATTCAGTACTTC. Encoded protein: CASSTNRNIQYF.